Below, one T cell receptor (beta chain) is given with its context. As yet, its antigen is unknown. This entry belongs to a study of blood T cells in healthy people across ages. For the study at large: Per two T cells, template switching captured roughly one barcoded beta molecule.

Study conclusions and caveats: Not knowing donor CMV status may have confounded expanded clonotype changes. A strong correlation between TCR beta diversity and naive T cell percentage was seen.

CDR3 length equals 15 residues. Germline V gives CDR1 SGHAT, CDR2 FQNNGV. With 5 bases clipped from V and 5 bases from J, the junction kept 7 bases outside the gene matches. A second PCR of about 7 to 12 cycles used a sample-barcoded 5' primer and a J-beta primer mix. TCRdb re-called the 5' RACE reads with MiXCR, one entry per CDR3 protein. The sample lists some 290,000 distinct CDR3 sequences, less than 30% occurring once. The sequence came from a woman aged 70-85 years in good health. The chain carries TRBV11-2 and TRBJ2-7; 12 nucleotides agree with TRBD2. The sample consisted of blood. The chain's CDR3 is CASSPSGLAGHEQYF. The DNA of the CDR3 is TGTGCCAGCAGCCCCTCGGGACTAGCGGGTCACGAGCAGTACTTC.